This T cell receptor beta chain was retrieved from a study of blood T cell repertoires in COVID-19. About the study: Both acute and convalescent COVID-19 samples were obtained from the United States, Italy and Spain. Nucleic acid was either cDNA or gDNA, and it came from T cells, B-cell-depleted T cells, or PBMCs.

Per the original data handling: Nucleated cell counts were estimated from reference gene primer amplification. The data were produced by immunoSEQ multiplex PCR, yet TCRdb's version contains in-frame clones alone and is incomplete. V and J calls and clone size are those listed in that table; D and trimming were worked out from the DNA. The sample includes about 220,000 clones, around four fifths of them seen just once. Germline V lookup: CDR1 SGHDN, CDR2 FVKESK. The ends lost 4 bases at V and 8 bases at J; junction bases unmatched: 22. The CDR3 totals 18 residues. The sequence came from a man younger than 45 with active or convalescent COVID-19. The sample consisted of peripheral blood. This chain uses TRBV14 with TRBJ1-2; 7 nucleotides agree with TRBD1. CDR3 loop: CASSRQPGQGGLRGGYTF. For the CDR3, the DNA is TGTGCCAGCAGCCGCCAACCGGGACAAGGGGGCCTAAGAGGGGGCTACACCTTC.